A selection of T cell receptor beta chains follows, all from one sample in a study of T cells in Graves' hyperthyroidism and ophthalmopathy. TCRdb reprocessed the multiplex PCR reads via MiXCR and lists one record per CDR3 protein. Of 600,000 or so distinct CDR3 sequences listed, 16% are singletons. The sequenced material came from blood. The source is a woman aged 25 to 39 with Graves' hyperthyroidism. The CDR3 runs from the conserved cysteine through the conserved F or W. The D gene is left open where the match is weak. Clone size is stated in some rows and not others, as once, few, many or a class when expanded.

D,J,size,V,DNA,CDR3
TRBD1,TRBJ2-6,many,TRBV9,TGTGCCAGCAGTGTACAGGGGGCTGGGGCCAACGTCCTGACTTTC,CASSVQGAGANVLTF
TRBD2,TRBJ2-3,NA,TRBV4-2,TGTGCCAGCAGCCAGTCCATATGGACTAGCGCCAGACATACGCAGTATTTT,CASSQSIWTSARHTQYF
TRBD2,TRBJ2-5,many,TRBV7-2,TGTGCCAGCAGCTTTTCACTAGCGGGAGGGGAGACCCAGTACTTC,CASSFSLAGGETQYF
NA,TRBJ1-6,many,TRBV2,TGTGCCAGCAAGCTGGGTCATTCACCCCTCCACTTT,CASKLGHSPLHF
NA,TRBJ1-5,many,TRBV30,TGTGCCACCGGGACCGATCAATTTCCCCAGCATTTT,CATGTDQFPQHF
TRBD1,TRBJ1-1,many,TRBV7-3,TGTGCCAGCAGCTACAGGGGTTCGGACACTGAAGCTTTCTTT,CASSYRGSDTEAFF
TRBD2,TRBJ2-7,many,TRBV10-3,TGTGCCACGTCTAGCGGATACTCCTACGAGCAGTACTTC,CATSSGYSYEQYF
NA,TRBJ2-7,many,TRBV13,TGTGCCAGCAGCAACAGGGACGGAAAAACCTACGAGCAGTACTTC,CASSNRDGKTYEQYF
TRBD2,TRBJ2-1,many,TRBV27,TGTGCCACCAGCGGGACTAGCAACGAGCAGTTCTTC,CATSGTSNEQFF
TRBD1,TRBJ1-2,few,TRBV7-8,TGTGCCAGCAGCTTTAACCCCGGGACAGGAAATGGCTACACCTTC,CASSFNPGTGNGYTF
NA,TRBJ1-6,many,TRBV7-2,TGTGCCAGCAGCTTAGGTGGCGGGTATAATTCACCCCTCCACTTT,CASSLGGGYNSPLHF
NA,TRBJ2-3,NA,TRBV4-3,TGCGCCAGCAGCCAAGACGATAGCCGAGATACGCAGTATTTT,CASSQDDSRDTQYF
TRBD2,TRBJ2-1,NA,TRBV5-4,TGTGCCAGCAGGTCGGGACTAGCGGGAGGAGGTGAGCAGTTCTTC,CASRSGLAGGGEQFF
NA,TRBJ1-2,many,TRBV28,TGTGCCAGCAGTTTAGGAGGGGACTCTAAGTATGGCTACACCTTC,CASSLGGDSKYGYTF
NA,TRBJ1-1,many,TRBV3-1,TGTGCCAGCAGCCGGGACGGACAGTCTTCTGAAGCTTTCTTT,CASSRDGQSSEAFF
NA,TRBJ1-3,NA,TRBV28,TGTGCCAGCAGTTTACGGCAGGACACCATATATTTT,CASSLRQDTIYF
NA,TRBJ2-7,NA,TRBV6-2/TRBV6-3,TGTGCCAGCAGTTACGGTGGAAAAGGCGAGCAGTACTTC,CASSYGGKGEQYF
NA,TRBJ1-5,many,TRBV7-9,TGTGCCAGCAGCTCAATGGGGGACGGACCCCGGGCCCAGCATTTT,CASSSMGDGPRAQHF
TRBD2,TRBJ2-3,many,TRBV27,TGTGCCAGCAGTTTATTCGGGGGGTCGGGAGATACGCAGTATTTT,CASSLFGGSGDTQYF
TRBD1,TRBJ1-1,NA,TRBV9,TGTGCCAGCAGCCCTACAATGACAGGGACGAACACTGAAGCTTTCTTT,CASSPTMTGTNTEAFF
NA,TRBJ1-2,many,TRBV27,TGTGCCAGCAGTCCCCGGGGAGGGGGGAAGAATGGCTACACCTTC,CASSPRGGGKNGYTF
NA,TRBJ1-1,NA,TRBV20-1,TGCAGTGCTAGAGATCCCCCCTTTGAAGCTTTCTTT,CSARDPPFEAFF
NA,TRBJ2-5,many,TRBV28,TGTGCCAGCAGATCCAGGTTGTTGGAGACCCAGTACTTC,CASRSRLLETQYF